The next 32 T cell receptor beta chains were all read from a single sample in a study of T cells after yellow fever vaccination. TCRdb passed the 5' RACE reads through MiXCR, listing each CDR3 protein once. This sample has over 85,000 distinct CDR3 sequences; over 8% occur once, and the top ten carry approximately 17%. Sequencing used CD8+ T cells not binding an NS4B(214-222) dextramer, sorted from PBMCs, obtained roughly 14 days after the first yellow fever vaccination. These TCRs come from a man younger than 35 who received the YFV17D yellow fever vaccine.

V and J are TRBV6-1 and TRBJ2-7; D unclear. The CDR3 runs to 14 residues. Germline CDR1 MNHNS, CDR2 SASEGT. V lost 5 bases to trimming and J lost 4 bases, with 15 bases between them. The CDR3 coding sequence is TGTGCCAGCAGTCCCGCCACCAGGAGATACGAGCAGTACTTC. It codes for CASSPATRRYEQYF.

In its sample, this clonotype was seen many times. CDR3 coding DNA: TGCAGCATCTCCAGGGCTCTTCACAATGAGCAGTTCTTC. It yields the protein CSISRALHNEQFF. The chain uses TRBV29-1 and TRBJ2-1; D might be TRBD1 (5 bases). The ends were cut back, 8 bases at V and 5 bases at J, with 16 bases in the middle. The CDR3 runs 13 residues. CDR1 and CDR2 (germline): SQVTM, ANQGSEA.

This clonotype was recorded a few times. The gene calls are TRBV27 and TRBJ1-1; no clear D. Trimming left V 2 bases short and J 4 bases short, with 11 bases between. This CDR3 is built from 14 residues. Germline V gene data show CDR1 as MNHEY and CDR2 as SMNVEV (reference sequence). CDR3 sequence: CASSLGYDGTEAFF. The CDR3 DNA reads TGTGCCAGCAGTTTAGGTTATGATGGCACTGAAGCTTTCTTT.

As regards this clonotype: A much bigger clone sits one base away, suggesting this may be a read error. This chain connects TRBV7-9 to TRBJ1-4; D unresolved. Germline V gene data show CDR1 as SEHNR and CDR2 as FQNEAQ (reference sequence). V was cut by 7 bases and J by 6 bases, with 15 bases left in between. The CDR3 runs to 14 residues. CDR3 region: CASIQMARDEKLFF. The CDR3 coding sequence is TGTGCCAGCATCCAAATGGCACGGGATGAAAAACTGTTTTTT.

The DNA for the CDR3 is TGTGCCAGCAGTTCAGCGGTGGATGAGACCCAGTACTTC. Encoded protein: CASSSAVDETQYF. V gene TRBV6-2 or TRBV6-3 combines with J gene TRBJ2-5; TRBD2 is a possible D gene (5 bases). Trimming took 4 bases from V and 5 from J, leaving 11 bases between them. This CDR3 is built from 13 residues. Germline V CDR1 and CDR2: MNHEY, SVGEGT.

There are a few counts of this clonotype. This rearrangement joins TRBV12-3 or TRBV12-4 to TRBJ1-1, with 7 bases fitting TRBD1. V shed 4 bases and J 3 bases; nucleotides not matched to a gene: 5. This CDR3 comprises 14 residues. The CDR3 reads CASSSTGPYTEAFF. As DNA, the CDR3 is TGTGCCAGCAGTTCGACAGGGCCATACACTGAAGCTTTCTTT.

The chain links TRBV4-1 to TRBJ2-5; D unresolved. CDR1 is MGHRA, CDR2 YSYEKL, per germline. The CDR3 runs 15 residues. V was cut by 0 bases and J by 0 bases, with 8 bases left in between. The CDR3 here is CASSQETTYQETQYF. CDR3 sequence (DNA): TGCGCCAGCAGCCAAGAAACTACGTACCAAGAGACCCAGTACTTC.

This clonotype appeared a few times. V is TRBV4-1 and J is TRBJ2-5; perhaps TRBD2 as D (7 bases). Germline CDR1 is MGHRA and CDR2 is YSYEKL. The CDR3 length is 18 residues. V gave up 1 base and J gave up 2 bases, with 20 bases separating them. This CDR3 is CASSQVGWGGAQQETQYF. Here the CDR3 DNA reads TGCGCCAGCAGCCAAGTCGGATGGGGGGGCGCGCAACAAGAGACCCAGTACTTC.

V usage is TRBV4-3 and J usage is TRBJ2-1, with 9 bases fitting TRBD2. V trimming: 0 bases; J trimming: 7 bases; junction bases outside the gene matches: 7. The CDR3 is 16 amino acids. Germline-derived CDR1 and CDR2 are LGHNA and YSLEER. As DNA, the CDR3 is TGCGCCAGCAGCCAAGACTGGGCGGGGGGGCGAAATGAGCAGTTCTTC. Amino acids: CASSQDWAGGRNEQFF.

This rearrangement joins TRBV7-9 to TRBJ1-4; the D is unclear. V was pared by 5 bases and J by 5 bases, with 12 bases between. The CDR3 runs 14 residues. Germline CDR1 is SEHNR and CDR2 is FQNEAQ (reference sequence). Here the CDR3 DNA reads TGTGCCAGCAGCGAAGGCGACCGGAATGAAAAACTGTTTTTT. Its protein product is CASSEGDRNEKLFF. The whole variable domain, remainder taken from reference TRBV7-9 and TRBJ1-4, is DTGVSQNPRHKITKRGQNVTFRCDPISEHNRLYWYRQTLGQGPEFLTYFQNEAQLEKSRLLSDRFSAERPKGSFSTLEIQRTEQGDSAMYLCASSEGDRNEKLFFGSGTQLSVL.

The chain carries TRBV7-8 and TRBJ2-3; 12 bases are shared with TRBD2. J was trimmed by 6 bases and V by 1 base; bases with no gene match: 11. Germline V gene sequence: CDR1 SGHVS, CDR2 FQNEAQ. The CDR3 length is 18 residues. The chain's CDR3 is CASSLVVSLAGGRDTQYF. The DNA for the CDR3 is TGTGCCAGCAGCTTAGTAGTTTCACTAGCGGGGGGCCGGGATACGCAGTATTTT.

This clonotype turned up a few times. The chain combines TRBV3-1 with TRBJ2-7, with D hard to call. This CDR3 has 16 residues. V was clipped by 0 bases and J by 5 bases, with 17 bases between them. CDR1 and CDR2 from the germline V gene are LGHDT and YNNKEL (reference sequence). The CDR3 DNA is TGTGCCAGCAGCCAAGATCCCTTTCGGCGGCGAGACGAGCAGTACGTC. Protein: CASSQDPFRRRDEQYV.

Many counts were recorded for this clonotype. The junction and the germline gene differ at one end; a read error may be behind it. V and J are TRBV3-1 and TRBJ2-5, with no clear D. The CDR3 has 11 amino acids. Germline V gene sequence: CDR1 LGHDT, CDR2 YNNKEL (reference sequence). The DNA for the CDR3 is TGTGCCAGCAGCAAAGAAGGGACCCAGTACTTC. It specifies CASSKEGTQYF.

This clonotype was detected a few times. The gene calls are TRBV6-1 and TRBJ1-6; 10 nucleotides match TRBD1. V trimming: 6 bases; J trimming: 7 bases; junction bases outside the gene matches: 6. Germline CDR1 is MNHNS and CDR2 is SASEGT. CDR3 size: 15 residues. The CDR3 DNA is TGTGCCAGCAGCCAGACAGGGGGCGAGAATTCACCCCTCCACTTT. This gives the protein CASSQTGGENSPLHF.

CDR3 DNA sequence: TGTGCCAGCAGTTATGGAATCTACGAGCAGTACTTC. Its translation: CASSYGIYEQYF. The gene calls are TRBV12-3 or TRBV12-4 and TRBJ2-7; no firm D call. Trimming took 4 bases from V and 3 from J, leaving 7 bases between them. The CDR3 has 12 residues.

This clonotype came up a few times. The chain uses TRBV20-1 and TRBJ2-6; no clear D. From germline, CDR1 is DFQATT and CDR2 SNEGSKA (reference sequence). The V gene lost 0 bases and the J gene lost 2 bases, with 8 bases spanning the gap. The CDR3 length is 15 residues. The CDR3 nucleotides are TGCAGTGCTAGAGATATGGGGACTGGGGCCAACGTCCTGACTTTC. It is translated as CSARDMGTGANVLTF.

This clonotype occurred a few times. The chain recombines TRBV20-1 with TRBJ2-2, with 8 nucleotides matching TRBD1. The V gene's germline CDR1 is DFQATT and CDR2 SNEGSKA (reference sequence). The CDR3 runs 14 residues. Trimming at V came to 6 bases and at J to 6 bases, leaving 9 bases not matched to a gene. CDR3 in amino acids: CSARTGGEAGELFF. DNA for the CDR3: TGCAGTGCAAGAACAGGGGGAGAGGCCGGGGAGCTGTTTTTT.

CDR3 amino acids: CASSLSKRGAYNEQFF. The CDR3 DNA reads as TGTGCCAGCAGTTTATCCAAGCGGGGGGCATACAATGAGCAGTTCTTC. The chain carries TRBV27 and TRBJ2-1; TRBD2 matches 9 bases. Germline CDR1 is MNHEY and CDR2 is SMNVEV (reference sequence). The CDR3 has 16 amino acids. J lost 4 bases, V lost 0 bases, and 4 bases had no gene match.

The chain combines TRBV27 with TRBJ1-1, with 7 positions matching TRBD1. CDR1 MNHEY and CDR2 SMNVEV come from the germline V gene (reference sequence). Trimming cost V 5 bases and J 1 base; bases outside gene matches: 7. There are 15 residues in the CDR3. DNA of the CDR3: TGTGCCAGCAGTACGGGACAGTCCTCGAACACTGAAGCTTTCTTT. The encoded protein is CASSTGQSSNTEAFF.

The genes are TRBV7-6 and TRBJ2-5; tentatively, D is TRBD1 (6 bases). V was clipped by 5 bases and J by 1 base, with 20 bases between them. CDR3 length: 17 amino acids. Per the germline V gene, CDR1 is SGHVS and CDR2 is FNYEAQ. The CDR3 sequence: CASSGISGTPFQETQYF. DNA of the CDR3: TGTGCCAGCAGCGGGATCAGTGGGACACCTTTCCAAGAGACCCAGTACTTC.

This clonotype was found a few times. The V gene is TRBV29-1, the J gene TRBJ1-1; D is uncertain. This CDR3 spans 12 amino acids. Per the germline V gene, CDR1 is SQVTM and CDR2 is ANQGSEA. With 4 bases removed from V and 0 bases from J, the gap between germline ends came to 6 bases. The CDR3 DNA sequence: TGCAGCGTTGTCCCCTTGAACACTGAAGCTTTCTTT. Translating it yields CSVVPLNTEAFF.

V usage is TRBV7-9 and J usage is TRBJ2-2; 8 bases map to TRBD2. V was pared by 8 bases and J by 0 bases, with 8 bases of the junction left unmatched. CDR3 length: 16 amino acids. Germline CDR1 SEHNR, CDR2 FQNEAQ (reference sequence). CDR3 in DNA: TGTGCCAGCGGGGGTAGCGGGGCGTCGAACACCGGGGAGCTGTTTTTT. It is translated as CASGGSGASNTGELFF.

Note on this clonotype: This may stem from a read error, because a much larger clone lies one nucleotide away. This chain links TRBV6-2 or TRBV6-3 with TRBJ2-3; D is possibly TRBD2 (5 bases). The length of the CDR3 is 17 residues. Germline V gene sequence: CDR1 MNHEY, CDR2 SVGEGT. The CDR3 bases are TGTGCCAACAGTTACGTGCCACCCGGACTGCTCACAGATACGCAGTATTTT. It specifies CANSYVPPGLLTDTQYF.

The CDR3 nucleotides are TGCAGCTCAAAAGCGGCATCCCAAGAGACCCAGTACTTC. It translates to CSSKAASQETQYF. The rearrangement links TRBV29-1 to TRBJ2-5, with D possibly matching TRBD2 (5 bases). Germline V lookup: CDR1 SQVTM, CDR2 ANQGSEA. Between the trimmed V and J ends, which lost 8 bases and 1 base, there was a span of 14 bases. The CDR3 contains 13 residues.

Only a few counts were recorded for this clonotype. This chain connects TRBV6-5 to TRBJ2-7; 8 bases line up with TRBD1. This CDR3 has 14 residues. J lost 0 bases, V lost 5 bases, and 3 bases had no gene match. From germline, CDR1 is MNHEY and CDR2 SVGAGI. CDR3 loop: CASSTGGTSYEQYV. CDR3 in DNA: TGTGCCAGCAGTACAGGGGGAACCTCCTACGAGCAGTACGTC.

This clonotype was counted at least ten times. The chain is built from TRBV4-1 and TRBJ2-1; 8 bases match TRBD2. The CDR3 totals 16 residues. Germline assignment: CDR1 MGHRA and CDR2 YSYEKL. The trim removed 4 bases at V and 0 bases at J, leaving 5 bases unmatched. This CDR3 is CASSPGGASSYNEQFF. The CDR3, as DNA: TGCGCCAGCAGCCCGGGGGGGGCCAGCTCCTACAATGAGCAGTTCTTC.

The chain has TRBV12-3 or TRBV12-4 and TRBJ2-1, with D perhaps matching TRBD1 or TRBD2 (5 bases each). CDR3 length: 15 residues. The V and J ends lost 7 bases and 7 bases respectively, with 20 bases between them. CDR3 sequence: CASTLLRDAGNEQFF. The CDR3 coding sequence is TGTGCCAGCACTCTCCTTCGGGACGCCGGGAATGAGCAGTTCTTC.

This clonotype has more than one count but fewer than ten. The CDR3 bases are TGTGCCAGCCGATACACAGATACGCAGTATTTT. It yields the protein CASRYTDTQYF. The chain has TRBV27 and TRBJ2-3; D remains unclear. CDR3 size: 11 residues. Germline CDR1 MNHEY, CDR2 SMNVEV (reference sequence). Trimming pared 8 bases from V and 2 bases from J, leaving 5 bases between.

This clonotype has more than one count but fewer than ten. The rearrangement links TRBV25-1 to TRBJ2-1, with D perhaps given as TRBD1 or TRBD2 (6 bases each). This CDR3 region has 15 residues. Per the germline V gene, CDR1 is MGHDK and CDR2 is SYGVNS. V was shortened by 4 bases and J by 7 bases, with 17 bases between the two germline ends. The CDR3 loop reads CASSAGGGLWNEQFF. The CDR3 nucleotides read TGTGCCAGCAGTGCAGGTGGGGGGCTCTGGAATGAGCAGTTCTTC.

This chain uses TRBV29-1 with TRBJ1-2; D is unresolved. Germline CDR1 is SQVTM and CDR2 is ANQGSEA. V dropped 2 bases and J dropped 4 bases, with 5 bases sitting between them. The CDR3 sequence is 11 residues long. The CDR3 region has the DNA TGCAGCGTTGAACTGCGCTATGGCTACACCTTC. Its protein product is CSVELRYGYTF.

The rearrangement joins TRBV12-3 or TRBV12-4 to TRBJ2-2, with TRBD1 as a possible D gene (5 bases). The length of the CDR3 is 17 residues. V shed 8 bases and J shed 0 bases, with 19 bases lying between them. As DNA, the CDR3 is TGTGCCAGCGGAAACAAAGAGGCAGGGTCGAACACCGGGGAGCTGTTTTTT. Its protein product is CASGNKEAGSNTGELFF.

This clonotype has only a few counts. V and J are TRBV6-5 and TRBJ2-3; 7 bases agree with TRBD2. The length of the CDR3 is 15 residues. Trimming took 2 bases from V and 1 from J; bases not matched to a gene: 3. CDR1 is MNHEY, CDR2 SVGAGI, per germline. CDR3 sequence: CASSYGGEGTDTQYF. The DNA for the CDR3 is TGTGCCAGCAGTTACGGGGGGGAGGGCACAGATACGCAGTATTTT.